This T cell receptor (beta chain) stems from a study of blood T cell repertoires in COVID-19. Study in general: Spain, Italy and the United States supplied samples that represented acute and convalescent COVID-19. T cells, B-cell-depleted T cells, or PBMCs supplied cDNA or gDNA.

A Seattle source enrolled patients during active infection and followed them longitudinally. CDR1 is SGHTA, CDR2 FQGTGA, per germline. The CDR3 length is 17 residues. V lost 0 bases to trimming and J lost 5 bases; unmatched junction nucleotides: 1. In the authors' workflow: Reference gene primer amplification gave nucleated cell count estimates. Produced via immunoSEQ multiplex PCR; TCRdb's table is partial and in-frame only. V, J and clone size are taken as reported in that table, and D and trimming were inferred from the DNA itself. This table holds tens of thousands of clones, around 80% found once.

The gene calls are TRBV7-3 and TRBJ2-2; 15 bases map to TRBD2. The sequencing sample was made of peripheral blood. This TCR derives from a man aged 25-45 years with COVID-19, enrolled during active disease. DNA for the CDR3: TGTGCCAGCAGCTTAACCGGGACTAGCGGGAGGACCGGGGAGCTGTTTTTT. Its translation: CASSLTGTSGRTGELFF. Looking up the rest from reference TRBV7-3 and TRBJ2-2 gives the full variable domain: GAGVSQTPSNKVTEKGKYVELRCDPISGHTALYWYRQSLGQGPEFLIYFQGTGAADDSGLPNDRFFAVRPEGSVSTLKIQRTERGDSAVYLCASSLTGTSGRTGELFFGEGSRLTVL.